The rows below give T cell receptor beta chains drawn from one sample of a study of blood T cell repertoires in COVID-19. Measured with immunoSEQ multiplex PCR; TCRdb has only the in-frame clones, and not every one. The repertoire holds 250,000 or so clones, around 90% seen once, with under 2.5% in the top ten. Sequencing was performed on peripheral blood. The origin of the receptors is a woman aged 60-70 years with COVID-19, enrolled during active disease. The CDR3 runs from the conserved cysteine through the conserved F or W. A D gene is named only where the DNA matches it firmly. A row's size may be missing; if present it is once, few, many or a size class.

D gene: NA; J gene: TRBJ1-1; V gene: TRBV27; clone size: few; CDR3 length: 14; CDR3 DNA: TGTGCCAGCAGTTTACGGGGTGGGGACACTGAAGCTTTCTTT; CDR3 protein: CASSLRGGDTEAFF
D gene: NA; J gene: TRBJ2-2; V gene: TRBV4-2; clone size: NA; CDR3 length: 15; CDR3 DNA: TGTGCCAGCAGCCAGGTCCAGATGTCATCCGGGGAGCTGTTTTTT; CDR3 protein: CASSQVQMSSGELFF
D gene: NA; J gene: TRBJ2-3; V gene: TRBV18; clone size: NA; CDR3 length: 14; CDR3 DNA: TGTGCCAGCTCACCAGAGCTAGCGACAGATACGCAGTATTTT; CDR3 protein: CASSPELATDTQYF
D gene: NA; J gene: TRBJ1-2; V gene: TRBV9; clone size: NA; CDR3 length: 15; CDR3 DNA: TGTGCCAGCAGCGTAGACAGATCCAATAACTATGGCTACACCTTC; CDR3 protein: CASSVDRSNNYGYTF
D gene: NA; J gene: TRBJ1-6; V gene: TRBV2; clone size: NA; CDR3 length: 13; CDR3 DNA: TGTGCCTGCCTCGCGACGGGTAATTCACCCCTCCACTTT; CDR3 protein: CACLATGNSPLHF
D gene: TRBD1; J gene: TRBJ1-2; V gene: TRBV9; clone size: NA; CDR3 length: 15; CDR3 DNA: TGTGCCAGCAGCGTGGGACAGATGGGGGTCTATGGCTACACCTTC; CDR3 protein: CASSVGQMGVYGYTF
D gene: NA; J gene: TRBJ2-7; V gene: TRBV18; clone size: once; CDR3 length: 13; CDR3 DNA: TGTGCCAGCTCACCAGGCAGTAACTACGAGCAGTACTTC; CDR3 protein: CASSPGSNYEQYF
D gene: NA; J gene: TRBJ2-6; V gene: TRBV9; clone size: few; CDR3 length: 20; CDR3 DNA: TGTGCCAGCAGCCCACGTGGTTTCGGGAGCCGAAACTCTGGGGCCAACGTCCTGACTTTC; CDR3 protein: CASSPRGFGSRNSGANVLTF
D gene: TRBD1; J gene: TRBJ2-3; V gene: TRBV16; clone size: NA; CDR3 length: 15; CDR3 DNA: TGTGCCAGCAGCCCCCGGGACAGTAGCACAGATACGCAGTATTTT; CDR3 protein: CASSPRDSSTDTQYF
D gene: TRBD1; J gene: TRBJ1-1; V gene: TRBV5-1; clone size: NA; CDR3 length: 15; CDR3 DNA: TGCGCCAGCAGCTGGCGGGACAGAAAGAACACTGAAGCTTTCTTT; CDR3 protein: CASSWRDRKNTEAFF
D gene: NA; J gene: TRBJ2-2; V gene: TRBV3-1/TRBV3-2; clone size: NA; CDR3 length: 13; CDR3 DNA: TGTGCCAGCAGCCTGGCAGGTCCCGGGGAGCTGTTTTTT; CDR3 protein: CASSLAGPGELFF
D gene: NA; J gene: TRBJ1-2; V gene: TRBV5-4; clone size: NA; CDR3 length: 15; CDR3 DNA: TGTGCCCGCAGCTTGGGGGGGGGACCTAACTATGGCTACACCTTC; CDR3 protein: CARSLGGGPNYGYTF
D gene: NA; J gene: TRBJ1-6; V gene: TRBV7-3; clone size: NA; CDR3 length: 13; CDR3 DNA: TGTGCCAGCGCGGTCGACTCTCAATCACCCCTCCACTTT; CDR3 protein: CASAVDSQSPLHF
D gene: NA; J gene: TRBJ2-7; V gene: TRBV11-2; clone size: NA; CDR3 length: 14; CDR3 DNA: TGTGCCAGCAGAACCCCCAGGGAATCCTACGAGCAGTACTTC; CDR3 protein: CASRTPRESYEQYF
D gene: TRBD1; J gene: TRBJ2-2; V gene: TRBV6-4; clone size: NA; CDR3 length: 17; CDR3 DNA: TGTGCCAGCAGTGGGGGTAGGGGACAGGCTAACACCGGGGAGCTGTTTTTT; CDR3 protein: CASSGGRGQANTGELFF
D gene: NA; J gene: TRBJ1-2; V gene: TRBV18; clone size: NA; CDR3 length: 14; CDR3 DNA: TGTGCCAGCTCACCACCGACACCTCTCTATGGCTACACCTTC; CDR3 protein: CASSPPTPLYGYTF
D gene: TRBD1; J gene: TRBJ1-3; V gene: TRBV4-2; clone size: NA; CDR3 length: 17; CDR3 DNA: TGTGCCAGCAGCCCTTTGGACAGGGTGATATCTGGAAACACCATATATTTT; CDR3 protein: CASSPLDRVISGNTIYF